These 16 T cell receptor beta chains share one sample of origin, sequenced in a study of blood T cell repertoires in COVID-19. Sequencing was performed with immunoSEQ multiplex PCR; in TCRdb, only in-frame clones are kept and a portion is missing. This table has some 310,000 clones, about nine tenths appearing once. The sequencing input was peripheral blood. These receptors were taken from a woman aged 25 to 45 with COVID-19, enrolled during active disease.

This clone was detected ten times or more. This chain's CDR3 is CASSPEHDRGRETQYF. Written as DNA, the CDR3 is TGTGCCAGCAGCCCGGAACACGACAGGGGGAGGGAGACCCAGTACTTC. The chain uses TRBV7-9 and TRBJ2-5, with TRBD1 identical over 9 bases. CDR3 length: 16 amino acids. With 5 bases clipped from V and 5 bases from J, the junction kept 12 bases outside the gene matches. Germline lookup yields CDR1 SEHNR and CDR2 FQNEAQ (reference sequence). Full variable domain (missing parts from reference TRBV7-9 and TRBJ2-5): DTGVSQNPRHKITKRGQNVTFRCDPISEHNRLYWYRQTLGQGPEFLTYFQNEAQLEKSRLLSDRFSAERPKGSFSTLEIQRTEQGDSAMYLCASSPEHDRGRETQYFGPGTRLLVL.

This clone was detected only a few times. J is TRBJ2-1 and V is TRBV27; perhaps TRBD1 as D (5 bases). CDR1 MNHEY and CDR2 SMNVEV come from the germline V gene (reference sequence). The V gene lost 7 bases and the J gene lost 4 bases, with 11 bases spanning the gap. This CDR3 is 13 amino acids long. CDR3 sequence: CASTSRDYNEQFF. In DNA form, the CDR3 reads TGTGCCAGCACCTCCAGGGATTACAATGAGCAGTTCTTC.

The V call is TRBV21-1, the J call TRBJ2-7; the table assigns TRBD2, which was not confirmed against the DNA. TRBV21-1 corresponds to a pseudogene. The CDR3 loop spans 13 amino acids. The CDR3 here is CASSTGLVLEQYF. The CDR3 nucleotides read TGTGCCAGCAGCACCGGACTAGTTTTAGAGCAGTACTTC.

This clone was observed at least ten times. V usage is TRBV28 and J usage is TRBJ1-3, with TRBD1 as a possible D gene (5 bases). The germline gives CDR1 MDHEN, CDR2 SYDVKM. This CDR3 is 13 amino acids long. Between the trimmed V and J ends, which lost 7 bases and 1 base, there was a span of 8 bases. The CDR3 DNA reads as TGTGCCAGCATCTCAGGGTCTGGAAACACCATATATTTT. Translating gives CASISGSGNTIYF.

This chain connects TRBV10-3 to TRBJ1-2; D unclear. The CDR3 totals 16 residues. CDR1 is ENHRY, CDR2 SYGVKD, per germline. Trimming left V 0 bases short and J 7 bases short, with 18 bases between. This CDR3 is CAISESTRVKTSGYTF. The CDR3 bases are TGTGCCATCAGTGAGTCGACTCGGGTGAAAACAAGTGGCTACACCTTC.

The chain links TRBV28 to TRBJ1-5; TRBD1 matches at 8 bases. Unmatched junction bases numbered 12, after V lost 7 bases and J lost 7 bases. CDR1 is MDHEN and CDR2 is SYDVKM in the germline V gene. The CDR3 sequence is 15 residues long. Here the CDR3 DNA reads TGTGCCAGCACCCTGGACAGGGTGTTTGGGCAGCCCCAGCATTTT. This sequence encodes CASTLDRVFGQPQHF. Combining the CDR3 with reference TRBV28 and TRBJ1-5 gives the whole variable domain DVKVTQSSRYLVKRTGEKVFLECVQDMDHENMFWYRQDPGLGLRLIYFSYDVKMKEKGDIPEGYSVSREKKERFSLILESASTNQTSMYLCASTLDRVFGQPQHFGDGTRLSIL.

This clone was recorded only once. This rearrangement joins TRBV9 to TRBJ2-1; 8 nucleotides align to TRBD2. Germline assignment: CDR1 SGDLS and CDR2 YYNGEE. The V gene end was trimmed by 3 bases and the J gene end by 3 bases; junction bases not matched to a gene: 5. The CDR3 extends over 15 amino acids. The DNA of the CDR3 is TGTGCCAGCAGCGCAACCACTAGCGGCTACAATGAGCAGTTCTTC. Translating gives CASSATTSGYNEQFF.

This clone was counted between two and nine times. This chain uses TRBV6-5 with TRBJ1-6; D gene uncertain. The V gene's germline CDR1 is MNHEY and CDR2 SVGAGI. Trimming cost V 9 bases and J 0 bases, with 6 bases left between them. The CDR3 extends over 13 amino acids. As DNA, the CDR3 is TGTGCCAGGAAGCGCTCCTATAATTCACCCCTCCACTTT. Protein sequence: CARKRSYNSPLHF.

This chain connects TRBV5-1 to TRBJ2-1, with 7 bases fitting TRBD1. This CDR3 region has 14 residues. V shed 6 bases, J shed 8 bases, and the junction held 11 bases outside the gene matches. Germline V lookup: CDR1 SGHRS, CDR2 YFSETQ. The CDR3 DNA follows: TGCGCCAGCACATGGGCCAGGGGGATGGATGAGCAGTTCTTC. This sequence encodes CASTWARGMDEQFF.

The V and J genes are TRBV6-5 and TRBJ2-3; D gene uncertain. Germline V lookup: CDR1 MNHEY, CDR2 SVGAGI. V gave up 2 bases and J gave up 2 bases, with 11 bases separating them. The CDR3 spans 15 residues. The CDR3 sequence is CASSYAAAHTDTQYF. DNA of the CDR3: TGTGCCAGCAGTTACGCGGCGGCACACACAGATACGCAGTATTTT.

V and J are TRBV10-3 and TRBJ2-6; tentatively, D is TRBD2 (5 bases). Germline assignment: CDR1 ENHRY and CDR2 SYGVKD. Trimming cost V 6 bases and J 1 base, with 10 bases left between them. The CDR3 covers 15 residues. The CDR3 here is CAISEGVSGANVLTF. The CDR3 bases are TGTGCCATCAGCGAGGGAGTTTCTGGGGCCAACGTCCTGACTTTC.

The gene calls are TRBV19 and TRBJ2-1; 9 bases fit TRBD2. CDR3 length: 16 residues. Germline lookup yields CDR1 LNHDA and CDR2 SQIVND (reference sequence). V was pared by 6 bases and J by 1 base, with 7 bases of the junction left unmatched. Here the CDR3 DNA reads TGTGCCAGTAGCAAACTAGCGGGCATTTCCTACAATGAGCAGTTCTTC. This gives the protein CASSKLAGISYNEQFF.

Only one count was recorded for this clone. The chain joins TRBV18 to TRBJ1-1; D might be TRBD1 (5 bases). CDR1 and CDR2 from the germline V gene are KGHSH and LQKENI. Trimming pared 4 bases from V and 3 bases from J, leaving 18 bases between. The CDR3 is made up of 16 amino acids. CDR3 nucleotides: TGTGCCAGCTCACGGGGCCAAAACAGATGGGACACTGAAGCTTTCTTT. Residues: CASSRGQNRWDTEAFF.

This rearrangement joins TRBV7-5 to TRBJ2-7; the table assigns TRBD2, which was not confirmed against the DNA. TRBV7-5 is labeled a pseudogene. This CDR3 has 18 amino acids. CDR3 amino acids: CVRSPTEVLAGEVCEQYF. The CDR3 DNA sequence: TGTGTCAGAAGCCCTACCGAGGTTCTAGCGGGAGAAGTATGCGAGCAGTACTTC.

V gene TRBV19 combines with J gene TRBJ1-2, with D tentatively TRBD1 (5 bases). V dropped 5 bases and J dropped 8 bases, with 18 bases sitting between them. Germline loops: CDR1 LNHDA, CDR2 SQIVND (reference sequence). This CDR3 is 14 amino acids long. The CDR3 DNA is TGTGCCAGTAGTCTGACAGCCGGCTATGGAGGCTACACCTTC. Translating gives CASSLTAGYGGYTF.

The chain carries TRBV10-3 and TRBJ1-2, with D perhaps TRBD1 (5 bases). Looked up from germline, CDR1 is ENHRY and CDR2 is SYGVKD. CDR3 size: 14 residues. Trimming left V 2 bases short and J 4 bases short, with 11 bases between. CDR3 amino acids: CAISEVDRGYGYTF. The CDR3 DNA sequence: TGTGCCATCAGTGAGGTTGACAGAGGCTATGGCTACACCTTC.